The clone carrying this TCR beta chain has at least ten counts. From RNA transcripts, TCR beta CDR3 regions were amplified. Researchers ran a first-round RT-PCR on the TCR CDR3 using the HTBI primer set. A single record per CDR3 protein comes from TCRdb applying MiXCR to the multiplex PCR reads. The sample shows some 210,000 distinct CDR3 sequences, roughly 17% of them seen only once. The source of the sample is a study of T cells in Graves' hyperthyroidism and ophthalmopathy. The wider study: Prior to any treatment, at the point of initial diagnosis, peripheral blood was collected.

Clinical symptoms, serum thyroxine and TRAb, thyroid ultrasound and orbital computed tomography were used for the diagnoses. The length of the CDR3 is 14 residues. Germline trimming cut 5 bases from V and 4 bases from J; bases unmatched to any gene: 7. CDR1 and CDR2 (germline): MDHEN, SYDVKM. This chain connects TRBV28 to TRBJ2-7, with TRBD1 matching over 8 bases. Material: blood. The source is a man aged 45-65 years with Graves' hyperthyroidism. This CDR3 is CASSQDRGVYEQYF. CDR3 DNA: TGTGCCAGCAGTCAAGACAGGGGAGTGTACGAGCAGTACTTC. The full variable domain, with the rest looked up from reference TRBV28 and TRBJ2-7, is DVKVTQSSRYLVKRTGEKVFLECVQDMDHENMFWYRQDPGLGLRLIYFSYDVKMKEKGDIPEGYSVSREKKERFSLILESASTNQTSMYLCASSQDRGVYEQYFGPGTRLTVT.